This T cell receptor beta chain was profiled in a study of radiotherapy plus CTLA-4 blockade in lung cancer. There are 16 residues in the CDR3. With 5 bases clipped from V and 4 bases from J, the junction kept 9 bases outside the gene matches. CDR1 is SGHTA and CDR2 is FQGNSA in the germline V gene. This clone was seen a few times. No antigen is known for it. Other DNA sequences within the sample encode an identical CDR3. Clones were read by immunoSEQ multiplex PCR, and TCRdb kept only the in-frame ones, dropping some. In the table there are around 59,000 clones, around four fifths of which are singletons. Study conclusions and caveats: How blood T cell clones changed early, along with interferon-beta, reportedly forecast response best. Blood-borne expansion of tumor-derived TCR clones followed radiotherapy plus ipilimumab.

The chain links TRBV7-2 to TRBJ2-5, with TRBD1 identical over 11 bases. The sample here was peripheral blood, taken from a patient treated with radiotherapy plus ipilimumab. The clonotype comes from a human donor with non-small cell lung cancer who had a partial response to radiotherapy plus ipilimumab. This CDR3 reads CASSPSVGTGGETQYF. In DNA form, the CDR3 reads TGTGCCAGCAGCCCCTCGGTAGGGACAGGGGGAGAGACCCAGTACTTC.